The subject of this entry is one T cell receptor beta chain. This clone's antigen is unknown. Base qualities are missing; no much larger clone stands one base away. CDR1 and CDR2 are drawn from the germline V gene: KGHDR, SFDVKD. V is clipped by 1 base and J by 5 bases, and the sequence between their germline boundaries is 6 bases long. The CDR3 covers 13 residues, taking in both the cysteine and the phenylalanine. The CDR3 DNA has 39 bases and is translated from base 1. This sample was taken from a study of T cell responses to AZD1222 COVID-19 vaccine (dated by TCRdb to the early 2020s). Study-wide context: A total of approximately 230 trial participants underwent TCR sequencing, of whom about 200 received two doses of AZD1222 and some 25 received two doses of the MenACWY control vaccine. Trial participants were enrolled by age into subgroups of 18-55, 56-69 and 70-plus years, and approximately 150, 30 and 60 TCR-sequenced participants, respectively, were included in these subgroups.

General study outcomes and caveats: In the small 56-69-year group, the increase in depth fell short of significance, most likely because of low power. No day 14 peak-response samples were available, so repertoires were characterized only after the peak T cell response. The whole spike protein was spanned by vaccine-associated CD4 TCRs, and dominant responses were seen in regions 160-218 and 743-854. Conclusions about previously exposed vaccinees are limited because only 5 or 6 AZD1222 recipients were SARS-CoV-2 seropositive at baseline. Participants were mostly white British and included more females than males, and it was suggested by the authors that clonal diversity may have been underestimated. A significant rise in spike-specific TCR breadth and depth was observed after two AZD1222 doses relative to day 0 and relative to MenACWY recipients. Reportedly, close to half of the unique spike-specific TCRs recognized epitopes lying outside the regions that are mutated in the B.1.351 and B.1.1.7 variants.

The CDR3 regions of human TCRbeta chains were subjected to immunosequencing. The study's own analysis went as follows. Repertoire TCRs were matched against a reference library of SARS-CoV-2-specific TCRs generated with the MIRA antigen-specificity platform. Breadth meant the fraction of unique TCRs that were SARS-CoV-2-associated, whereas depth meant the fraction of total T cells that were SARS-CoV-2-associated. Using the MIRA data, every spike-specific TCR was mapped to the spike region that the TCR reacted to and assigned to either a CD4 or a CD8 class. Log10-transformed breadth and depth values were compared by one-way ANOVA with Sidak's multiple comparisons tests. The clones in this table, taken by TCRdb from immuneACCESS, are in-frame only. Not every clone is retained; where verified, under half of the shortfall comes from an unresolved V gene, and the cause of the rest is unknown. That table gives V, J and clone size, and the DNA gave D and trimming. The sample table lists roughly 84,000 clones, around nine tenths of them with a count of one. Around 10% of the sample comes from the top ten.

The intended sense of this specimen's time point label: about 28 days (+/-7) after the second vaccine dose. AZD1222 recipients whose second dose came at about 4 weeks and those whose second dose came at about 12 weeks were combined into one group, since spike-specific TCR depth and breadth did not differ between the two schedules. Vaccinee samples were obtained from the UK trials COV001 and COV002, which included a single-blind randomized controlled phase 2/3 trial of AZD1222 (ChAdOx1 nCoV-19) in healthy adults. Trial participant PBMC samples were collected at day 0 and day 28 after the second dose for TCRbeta chain sequencing.

The chain links TRBV24-1 with TRBJ2-3; the D gene lacks a confident call. The sequenced sample was peripheral blood, obtained 28 days after the second AZD1222 dose. The sequence was obtained from an adult who received the AZD1222 COVID-19 vaccine. This receptor has the CDR3 CATSDFRGDTQYF. The DNA reads TGTGCCACCAGTGATTTCCGTGGAGATACGCAGTATTTT.